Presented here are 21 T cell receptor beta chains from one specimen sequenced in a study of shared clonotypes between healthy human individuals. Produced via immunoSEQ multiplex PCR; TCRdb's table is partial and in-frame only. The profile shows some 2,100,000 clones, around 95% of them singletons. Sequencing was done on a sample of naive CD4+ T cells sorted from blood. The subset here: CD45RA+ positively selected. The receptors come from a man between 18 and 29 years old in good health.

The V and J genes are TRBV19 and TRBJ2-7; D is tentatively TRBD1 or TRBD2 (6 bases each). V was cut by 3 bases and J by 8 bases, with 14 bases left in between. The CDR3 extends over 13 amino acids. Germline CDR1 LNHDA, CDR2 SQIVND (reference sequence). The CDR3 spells CASSIGFGGKQYF. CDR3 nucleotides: TGTGCCAGTAGTATTGGGTTCGGGGGCAAGCAGTACTTC.

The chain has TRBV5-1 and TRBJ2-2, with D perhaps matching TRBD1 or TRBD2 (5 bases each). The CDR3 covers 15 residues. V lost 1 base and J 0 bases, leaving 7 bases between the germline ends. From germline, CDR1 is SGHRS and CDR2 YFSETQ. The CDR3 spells CASSLMGANTGELFF. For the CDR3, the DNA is TGCGCCAGCAGCTTGATGGGGGCGAACACCGGGGAGCTGTTTTTT.

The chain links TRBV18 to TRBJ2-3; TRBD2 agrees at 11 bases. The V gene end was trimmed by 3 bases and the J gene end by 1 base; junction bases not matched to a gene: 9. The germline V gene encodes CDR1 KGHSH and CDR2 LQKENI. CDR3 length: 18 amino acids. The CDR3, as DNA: TGTGCCAGCTCACCGCGCACTAAGACTAGCGGGGGCACAGATACGCAGTATTTT. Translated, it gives CASSPRTKTSGGTDTQYF.

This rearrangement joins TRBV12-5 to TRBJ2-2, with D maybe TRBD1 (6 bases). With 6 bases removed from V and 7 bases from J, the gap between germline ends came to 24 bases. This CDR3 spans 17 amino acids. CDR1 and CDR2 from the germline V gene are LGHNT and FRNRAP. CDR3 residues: CASGPELRAGAVGELFF. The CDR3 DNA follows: TGTGCTAGTGGCCCCGAACTGCGGGCAGGGGCTGTCGGGGAGCTGTTTTTT.

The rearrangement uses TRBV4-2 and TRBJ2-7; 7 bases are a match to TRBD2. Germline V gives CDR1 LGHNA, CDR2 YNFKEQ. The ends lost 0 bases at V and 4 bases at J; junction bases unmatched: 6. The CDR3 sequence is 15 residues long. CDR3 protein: CASSQEPSGPYEQYF. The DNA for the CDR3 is TGTGCCAGCAGCCAAGAACCTAGCGGTCCATACGAGCAGTACTTC.

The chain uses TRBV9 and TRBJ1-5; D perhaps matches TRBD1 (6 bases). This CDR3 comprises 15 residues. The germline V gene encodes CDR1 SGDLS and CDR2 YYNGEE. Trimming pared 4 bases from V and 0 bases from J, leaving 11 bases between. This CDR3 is CASSLTGYSNQPQHF. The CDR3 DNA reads TGTGCCAGCAGCCTCACAGGGTATAGCAATCAGCCCCAGCATTTT.

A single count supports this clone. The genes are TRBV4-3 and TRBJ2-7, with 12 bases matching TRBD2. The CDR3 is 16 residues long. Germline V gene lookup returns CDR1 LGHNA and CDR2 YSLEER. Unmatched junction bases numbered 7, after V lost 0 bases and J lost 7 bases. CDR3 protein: CASSQDGASGRVEQYF. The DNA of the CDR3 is TGCGCCAGCAGCCAAGATGGTGCTAGCGGGAGGGTTGAGCAGTACTTC.

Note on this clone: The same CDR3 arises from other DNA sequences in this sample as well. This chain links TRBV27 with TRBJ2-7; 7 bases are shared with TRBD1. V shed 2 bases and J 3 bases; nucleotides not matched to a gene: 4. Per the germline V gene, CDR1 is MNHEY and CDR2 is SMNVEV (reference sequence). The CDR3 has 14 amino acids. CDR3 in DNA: TGTGCCAGCAGTTTAAGGGGACAGAGCTACGAGCAGTACTTC. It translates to CASSLRGQSYEQYF.

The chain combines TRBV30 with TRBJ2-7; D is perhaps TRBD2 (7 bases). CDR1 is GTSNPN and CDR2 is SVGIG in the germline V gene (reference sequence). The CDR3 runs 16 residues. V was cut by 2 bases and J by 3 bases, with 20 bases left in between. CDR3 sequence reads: CAWSSPRGGRVYEQYF. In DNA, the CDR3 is TGTGCCTGGAGTTCACCCCGCGGGGGCAGGGTCTACGAGCAGTACTTC.

The DNA for the CDR3 is TGCGCCAGCAGCCAACCGGGACTCGGGACAGATACGCAGTATTTT. The encoded protein is CASSQPGLGTDTQYF. The chain links TRBV5-1 to TRBJ2-3, with D possibly matching TRBD2 (6 bases). The CDR3 extends over 15 amino acids. Between the trimmed V and J ends, which lost 4 bases and 3 bases, there was a span of 15 bases. CDR1 and CDR2 from the germline V gene are SGHRS and YFSETQ.

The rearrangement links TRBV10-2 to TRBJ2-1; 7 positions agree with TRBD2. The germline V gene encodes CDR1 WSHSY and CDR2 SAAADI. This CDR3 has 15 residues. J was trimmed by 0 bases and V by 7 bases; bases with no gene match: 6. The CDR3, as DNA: TGCGCCAGCAACCCTAGCGGAGACTCCTACAATGAGCAGTTCTTC. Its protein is CASNPSGDSYNEQFF.

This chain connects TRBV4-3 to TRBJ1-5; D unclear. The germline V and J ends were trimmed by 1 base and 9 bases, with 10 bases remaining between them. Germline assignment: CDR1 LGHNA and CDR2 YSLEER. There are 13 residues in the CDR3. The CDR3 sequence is CASSQGTEGPQHF. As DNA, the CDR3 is TGCGCCAGCAGCCAAGGTACCGAGGGGCCCCAGCATTTT.

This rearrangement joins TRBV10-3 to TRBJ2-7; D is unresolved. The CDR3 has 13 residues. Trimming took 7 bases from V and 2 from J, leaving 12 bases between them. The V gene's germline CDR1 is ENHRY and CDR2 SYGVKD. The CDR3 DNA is TGTGCCATCACCCGTGAGACTGCCTACGAGCAGTACTTC. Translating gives CAITRETAYEQYF.

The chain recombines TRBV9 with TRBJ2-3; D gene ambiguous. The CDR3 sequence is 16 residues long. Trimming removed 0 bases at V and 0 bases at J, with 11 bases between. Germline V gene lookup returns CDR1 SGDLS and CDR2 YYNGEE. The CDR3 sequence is CASSVEGSPSTDTQYF. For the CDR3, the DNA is TGTGCCAGCAGCGTAGAGGGCAGCCCTAGCACAGATACGCAGTATTTT.

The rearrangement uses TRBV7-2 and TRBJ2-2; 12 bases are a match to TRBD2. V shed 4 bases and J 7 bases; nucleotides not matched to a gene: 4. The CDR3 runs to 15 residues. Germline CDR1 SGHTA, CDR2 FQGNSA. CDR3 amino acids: CASSWTSGVSGELFF. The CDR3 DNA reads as TGTGCCAGCAGCTGGACTAGCGGGGTGAGCGGGGAGCTGTTTTTT.

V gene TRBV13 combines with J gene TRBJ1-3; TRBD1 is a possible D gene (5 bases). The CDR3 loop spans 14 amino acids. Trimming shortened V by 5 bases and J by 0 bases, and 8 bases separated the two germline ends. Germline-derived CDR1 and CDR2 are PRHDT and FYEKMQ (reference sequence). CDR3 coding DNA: TGTGCCAGCAGCCGGGGGTACTCTGGAAACACCATATATTTT. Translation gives CASSRGYSGNTIYF.

CDR3 DNA: TGTGCCAGCTCACCAACGGGGGTTGCCTACGAGCAGTACTTC. It translates to CASSPTGVAYEQYF. The chain couples TRBV18 to TRBJ2-7, with TRBD2 as a possible D gene (6 bases). The CDR3 sequence is 14 residues long. Trimming took 2 bases from V and 2 from J, leaving 10 bases between them. CDR1 is KGHSH, CDR2 LQKENI, per germline. Together with reference TRBV18 and TRBJ2-7, the CDR3 gives the full variable domain: NAGVMQNPRHLVRRRGQEARLRCSPMKGHSHVYWYRQLPEEGLKFMVYLQKENIIDESGMPKERFSAEFPKEGPSILRIQQVVRGDSAAYFCASSPTGVAYEQYFGPGTRLTVT.

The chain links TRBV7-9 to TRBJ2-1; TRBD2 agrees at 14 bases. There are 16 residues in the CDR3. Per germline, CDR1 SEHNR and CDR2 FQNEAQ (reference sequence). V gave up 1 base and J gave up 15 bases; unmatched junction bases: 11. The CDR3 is CASSLGGTSGGVRTFF. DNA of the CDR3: TGTGCCAGCAGCTTAGGAGGGACTAGCGGGGGCGTCCGAACGTTCTTC. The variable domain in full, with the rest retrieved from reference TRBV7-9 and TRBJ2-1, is DTGVSQNPRHKITKRGQNVTFRCDPISEHNRLYWYRQTLGQGPEFLTYFQNEAQLEKSRLLSDRFSAERPKGSFSTLEIQRTEQGDSAMYLCASSLGGTSGGVRTFFGPGTRLTVL.

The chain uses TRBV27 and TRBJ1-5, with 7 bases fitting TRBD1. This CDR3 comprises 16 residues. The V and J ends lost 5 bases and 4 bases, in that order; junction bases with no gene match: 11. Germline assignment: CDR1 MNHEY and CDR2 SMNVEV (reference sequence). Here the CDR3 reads CASSGTTGRGNQPQHF. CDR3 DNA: TGTGCCAGCAGTGGGACGACAGGGAGGGGGAATCAGCCCCAGCATTTT.

Here the CDR3 DNA reads TGTGCCAGTAGTTGGGGACAGGGCTACGAGCAGTACTTC. Its translation is CASSWGQGYEQYF. The chain couples TRBV19 to TRBJ2-7, with 9 bases matching TRBD1. CDR1 is LNHDA, CDR2 SQIVND, per germline (reference sequence). CDR3 length: 13 amino acids. Trimming cost V 5 bases and J 3 bases; bases outside gene matches: 2.

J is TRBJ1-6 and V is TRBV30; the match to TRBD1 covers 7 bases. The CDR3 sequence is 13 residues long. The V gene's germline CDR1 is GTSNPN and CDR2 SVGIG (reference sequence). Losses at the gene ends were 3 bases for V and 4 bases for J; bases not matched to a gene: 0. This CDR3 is CAWRDRYNSPLHF. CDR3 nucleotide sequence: TGTGCCTGGAGGGACAGGTATAATTCACCCCTCCACTTT.